This T cell receptor (beta chain) appears in the sequencing data of a study of PD-1 blockade in classical Hodgkin lymphoma. Notes on the study in general: Those achieving complete response showed baseline diversity like newly diagnosed patients.

Time point specified: cycle 4 day 1 (C4D1), after less than seven weeks of nivolumab. Relapse was seen in all patients after autologous stem cell transplantation, and brentuximab vedotin exposure was variable. Data came from immunoSEQ multiplex PCR; TCRdb stores just in-frame clones and leaves some out. The sample shows tens of thousands of clones, around nine tenths of them seen only once. This clone was counted once. The antigen is unknown. The input for sequencing was peripheral blood mononuclear cells (PBMCs), taken before the fourth cycle of nivolumab. The clonotype comes from a human donor with classical Hodgkin lymphoma.

In DNA, the CDR3 is TGTGCCAGCAGCGTAGCGGGGGCGCAAGAGACCCAGTACTTC. Translation gives CASSVAGAQETQYF. V usage is TRBV25-1 and J usage is TRBJ2-5, with 9 bases that match TRBD2. V dropped 6 bases and J dropped 2; count of bases not matched to a gene: 4. CDR1 and CDR2 from the germline V gene are MGHDK and SYGVNS. The CDR3 consists of 14 residues.